This T cell receptor beta chain came from a study of blood T cell repertoires in COVID-19. Across the whole study: Samples taken during acute and convalescent COVID-19 were collected in the United States, Italy and Spain. From T cells, B-cell-depleted T cells, or PBMCs came the material, which was cDNA or gDNA.

In the original processing: Reference gene primer amplification gave nucleated cell count estimates. Some clones are missing from TCRdb's copy, which holds only in-frame ones; the method was immunoSEQ multiplex PCR. The DNA gave D and trimming, while V, J and clone size come from that table. Seen here are about 110,000 clones, roughly 80% observed once, and the top ten hold 7% to 9%. V trimming: 4 bases; J trimming: 0 bases; junction bases outside the gene matches: 16. In germline, CDR1 is MDHEN, CDR2 SYDVKM. The CDR3 length is 20 residues. Sequenced sample: peripheral blood. The V and J genes are TRBV28 and TRBJ2-7, with 12 positions matching TRBD1. The clonotype comes from a man aged 70 or older with acute or convalescent COVID-19. CDR3: CASSSQRGTGGGYISYEQYF. CDR3 in DNA: TGTGCCAGCAGTTCCCAAAGGGGGACAGGGGGCGGGTATATCTCCTACGAGCAGTACTTC.